This passage covers 13 T cell receptor beta chains from one sample sequenced in a study of T cell responses to AZD1222 COVID-19 vaccine. The repertoire was sequenced with immunoSEQ multiplex PCR; TCRdb's copy has only in-frame clones and lacks some. The sample gives 150,000 to 200,000 clones, about nine tenths of which show up once; approximately 1.5% is in the top ten. Source: peripheral blood, taken on day 0 of AZD1222 vaccination. All receptors derive from an adult in good health.

This sequence joins TRBV7-5 and TRBJ2-2. TRBV7-5 is given as a pseudogene. This CDR3 has 14 residues. The CDR3 spells CARSLGQNTGELFF. CDR3 DNA: TGTGCCAGAAGCTTAGGCCAGAACACCGGGGAGCTGTTTTTT.

This sequence joins TRBV5-1 and TRBJ1-1; TRBD1 agrees at 7 bases. Germline CDR1 reads SGHRS; CDR2 reads YFSETQ. The CDR3 is 16 amino acids. V gave up 4 bases and J gave up 1 base; unmatched junction bases: 10. Written as DNA, the CDR3 is TGCGCCAGCAGCCCATACAGACAGGGCACGAACACTGAAGCTTTCTTT. Protein: CASSPYRQGTNTEAFF.

The CDR3 is CASSEGYSPLHF. Written as DNA, the CDR3 is TGTGCCAGCAGTGAGGGGTATTCACCCCTCCACTTT. The V gene is TRBV28, the J gene TRBJ1-6; the D gene is possibly TRBD1 (5 bases). Per the germline V gene, CDR1 is MDHEN and CDR2 is SYDVKM. The CDR3 extends over 12 amino acids. V was pared by 5 bases and J by 8 bases, with 7 bases between.

This clone was counted once. This chain uses TRBV6-2 or TRBV6-3 with TRBJ1-1; TRBD1 is a possible D gene (5 bases). Trimming took off 2 bases at V and 1 base at J, with 11 bases between the two ends. Germline V gene sequence: CDR1 MNHEY, CDR2 SVGEGT. CDR3 size: 15 residues. The DNA for the CDR3 is TGTGCCAGCAGTTACGGGGGACGGCCGAACACTGAAGCTTTCTTT. As protein: CASSYGGRPNTEAFF.

The V gene is TRBV6-4, the J gene TRBJ2-3; TRBD2 matches 9 bases. V dropped 4 bases and J dropped 2; count of bases not matched to a gene: 13. Germline CDR1 and CDR2: MRHNA and SNTAGT. The CDR3 contains 18 residues. The CDR3 nucleotides are TGTGCCAGCAGTGCGCGCGGGAGGGCCGGTAGCGCCACAGATACGCAGTATTTT. Its translation: CASSARGRAGSATDTQYF.

The chain recombines TRBV5-1 with TRBJ1-6; 7 bases line up with TRBD1. CDR3 size: 16 residues. CDR1 and CDR2 (germline): SGHRS, YFSETQ. The V segment lost 4 bases and the J segment 0 bases; nucleotides outside the gene matches: 4. The CDR3 region is CASSLGDSSYNSPLHF. The CDR3, as DNA: TGCGCCAGCAGCCTCGGGGACAGCTCCTATAATTCACCCCTCCACTTT.

This clone was counted a single time. The V gene is TRBV12-3 or TRBV12-4, the J gene TRBJ1-1; 7 bases line up with TRBD1. The CDR3 runs to 13 residues. Germline trimming cut 6 bases from V and 5 bases from J; bases unmatched to any gene: 6. The CDR3 reads CASSPTGPTEAFF. CDR3 DNA sequence: TGTGCCAGCAGCCCGACAGGGCCAACTGAAGCTTTCTTT.

The J gene is TRBJ1-5, the V gene TRBV6-6, with 8 nucleotides matching TRBD1. The ends lost 6 bases at V and 2 bases at J; junction bases unmatched: 6. The CDR3 runs 15 residues. CDR1 is MNHNY, CDR2 SVGAGI, per germline (reference sequence). This CDR3 reads CASRDTGQGNQPQHF. The DNA of the CDR3 is TGTGCCAGCAGGGACACGGGACAGGGCAATCAGCCCCAGCATTTT.

In this sample, this clone turned up once. The chain uses TRBV7-9 and TRBJ2-5, with D unresolved. This CDR3 is built from 13 residues. The germline gives CDR1 SEHNR, CDR2 FQNEAQ (reference sequence). V dropped 5 bases and J dropped 2 bases, with 9 bases sitting between them. This CDR3 is CASSQDRQETQYF. The CDR3 DNA follows: TGTGCCAGCAGCCAGGACCGGCAAGAGACCCAGTACTTC. Filled out from reference TRBV7-9 and TRBJ2-5, the complete variable domain reads DTGVSQNPRHKITKRGQNVTFRCDPISEHNRLYWYRQTLGQGPEFLTYFQNEAQLEKSRLLSDRFSAERPKGSFSTLEIQRTEQGDSAMYLCASSQDRQETQYFGPGTRLLVL.

Here the CDR3 reads CASRAGGRARTEAFF. CDR3 sequence (DNA): TGTGCCAGCAGAGCAGGGGGTAGGGCGCGAACTGAAGCTTTCTTT. The V gene is TRBV2, the J gene TRBJ1-1; TRBD1 aligns across 7 bases. This CDR3 is 15 amino acids long. CDR1 SNHLY and CDR2 FYNNEI come from the germline V gene. Trimming at V came to 6 bases and at J to 5 bases, leaving 12 bases not matched to a gene.

The V gene is TRBV19, the J gene TRBJ2-4; 14 nucleotides line up with TRBD2. The germline V gene encodes CDR1 LNHDA and CDR2 SQIVND (reference sequence). V shed 6 bases, J shed 0 bases, and the junction held 4 bases outside the gene matches. CDR3 size: 17 residues. The CDR3 DNA reads TGTGCCAGTAGCGTGACTAGCGGGGGGGTAGCCAAAAACATTCAGTACTTC. It translates to CASSVTSGGVAKNIQYF.

The rearrangement uses TRBV29-1 and TRBJ1-2; TRBD1 agrees at 7 bases. CDR1 SQVTM and CDR2 ANQGSEA come from the germline V gene. The CDR3 runs 12 residues. V gave up 4 bases and J gave up 6 bases; unmatched junction bases: 5. The CDR3, as DNA: TGCAGCGTTGTAGAGGGGGCGAATGGCTACACCTTC. Amino acids: CSVVEGANGYTF.

This clone was seen only once. The chain carries TRBV19 and TRBJ2-1; D is uncertain. The V end was cut by 5 bases, the J end by 6 bases, with 20 bases between. CDR1 and CDR2 from the germline V gene are LNHDA and SQIVND (reference sequence). This CDR3 is built from 16 residues. The CDR3 DNA sequence: TGTGCCAGTAGTGCCCCCCGCAGACCAAGAACCAATGAGCAGTTCTTC. It translates to CASSAPRRPRTNEQFF. Variable domain in full (rest from reference TRBV19 and TRBJ2-1): DGGITQSPKYLFRKEGQNVTLSCEQNLNHDAMYWYRQDPGQGLRLIYYSQIVNDFQKGDIAEGYSVSREKKESFPLTVTSAQKNPTAFYLCASSAPRRPRTNEQFFGPGTRLTVL.